Below are 26 T cell receptor beta chains sequenced from a single sample in a study of metastatic and nonmetastatic thyroid tumors. TCRdb called clones again from the PCR reads with MiXCR. The sample consists of roughly 72,000 clones, 15% to 20% of them appearing once. None of the patients had undergone any treatment ahead of thyroid surgery. Sequenced input: blood. These receptors originate from a female donor with papillary thyroid cancer or a benign thyroid nodule (not recorded which). Some clones in this sample may be carry-over from other donors' samples.

In regard to this clone: This may come from a read error, since a much larger clone is one base off. The rearrangement uses TRBV20-1 and TRBJ2-1; 8 bases align to TRBD2. CDR1 DFQATT and CDR2 SNEGSKA come from the germline V gene (reference sequence). CDR3 length equals 16 residues. V dropped 8 bases and J dropped 7; count of bases not matched to a gene: 19. The CDR3 is CSLEGSSGYRRNEQFF. In nucleotides, the CDR3 is TGCAGTCTCGAGGGGTCTAGCGGGTATCGCCGAAATGAGCAGTTCTTC.

To note about this clone: One end of the junction is discordant with germline, which a read error may explain. V is TRBV5-1 and J is TRBJ2-5; 7 positions match TRBD1. This CDR3 is built from 14 residues. Germline V gives CDR1 SGHRS, CDR2 YFSETQ. Here the CDR3 DNA reads TGCGCCATCAGCTTGGACAGGATACAAGAGACCCAGTACTTC. Encoded protein: CAISLDRIQETQYF. Full variable domain (remainder filled in from reference TRBV5-1 and TRBJ2-5): KAGVTQTPRYLIKTRGQQVTLSCSPISGHRSVSWYQQTPGQGLQFLFEYFSETQRNKGNFPGRFSGRQFSNSRSEMNVSTLELGDSALYLCAISLDRIQETQYFGPGTRLLVL.

Concerning this clone itself: One junction end does not reproduce the germline sequence, and a read error may be involved. The chain uses TRBV28 and TRBJ2-7; a weak D match, TRBD1 (5 bases). Germline V gene data show CDR1 as MDHEN and CDR2 as SYDVKM. The CDR3 covers 16 residues. The CDR3 region is CSSSFQGDPRNYDRYF. CDR3 sequence (DNA): TGTTCCAGCAGTTTCCAAGGGGATCCCAGGAACTACGATCGGTACTTC.

This clone has a count of ten or more. The chain uses TRBV9 and TRBJ1-3; 7 bases are shared with TRBD1. CDR1 is SGDLS and CDR2 is YYNGEE in the germline V gene. The CDR3 contains 14 residues. The J segment lost 7 bases and the V segment lost 0 bases, leaving 4 bases of the junction unmatched. The CDR3 bases are TGTGCCAGCAGCGTAGAGGGGGCGGCGAACACCATATATTTT. Translated: CASSVEGAANTIYF.

This clone has only a few counts. V usage is TRBV12-3 or TRBV12-4 and J usage is TRBJ1-5; no firm D call. The CDR3 consists of 18 residues. V shed 7 bases and J shed 3 bases, with 25 bases lying between them. The CDR3 spells CASIPKTLGKVYNQPQHF. For the CDR3, the DNA is TGTGCCAGCATCCCTAAGACACTAGGGAAGGTCTACAATCAGCCCCAGCATTTT.

This clone was observed at least ten times. V gene TRBV7-9 combines with J gene TRBJ1-1; weak D call: TRBD1 (5 bases). Trimming shortened V by 1 base and J by 6 bases, and 6 bases separated the two germline ends. CDR1 is SEHNR and CDR2 is FQNEAQ in the germline V gene (reference sequence). This CDR3 comprises 12 residues. CDR3 DNA sequence: TGTGCCAGCAGCTTAGGAGGGGCTGAAGCTTTCTTT. This codes for CASSLGGAEAFF.

This clone was counted ten times or more. The rearrangement uses TRBV12-3 or TRBV12-4 and TRBJ2-7; 10 bases map to TRBD2. V lost 5 bases, J lost 2 bases, and 3 bases stayed unmatched. This CDR3 comprises 14 residues. The CDR3 here is CASSRTSGTYEQYF. As DNA, the CDR3 is TGTGCCAGCAGTCGGACTAGCGGAACCTACGAGCAGTACTTC.

This clone was seen ten or more times. The rearrangement joins TRBV20-1 to TRBJ1-4; 8 bases map to TRBD1. This CDR3 is 14 amino acids long. Germline V CDR1 and CDR2: DFQATT, SNEGSKA (reference sequence). The chain's CDR3 is CGSRQGAHNEKLFF. CDR3 sequence (DNA): TGCGGGTCAAGGCAGGGGGCTCATAATGAAAAACTGTTTTTT.

Points on this clone: One base away lies a much larger clone, so this may be a sequencing read error. This sequence joins TRBV10-3 and TRBJ1-1; no clear D. The V end was cut by 6 bases, the J end by 2 bases, with 4 bases between. The CDR3 covers 11 residues. Looked up from germline, CDR1 is ENHRY and CDR2 is SYGVKD. CDR3 bases: TGTGCCATCAGCGTCAACACTGAAGCTTTCTTT. The encoded protein is CAISVNTEAFF.

This clone was recorded many times. The rearrangement uses TRBV6-1 and TRBJ1-1, with D possibly being TRBD1 (6 bases). Germline V gives CDR1 MNHNS, CDR2 SASEGT. The CDR3 contains 13 residues. Trimming stripped 10 bases from V and 1 base from J, with 13 bases between. The CDR3 protein is CATKQGENTEAFF. The DNA of the CDR3 is TGTGCCACAAAACAGGGTGAGAACACTGAAGCTTTCTTT.

V is TRBV20-1 and J is TRBJ2-7; D unclear. CDR3 length: 12 amino acids. Germline CDR1 reads DFQATT; CDR2 reads SNEGSKA (reference sequence). Trimming stripped 1 base from V and 7 bases from J, with 11 bases between. The CDR3 loop reads CSARGWPSEQYF. The CDR3 DNA reads as TGCAGTGCTAGAGGGTGGCCCTCTGAGCAGTACTTC.

This clone has ten or more counts. The same CDR3 arises from other DNA sequences in this sample as well. V gene TRBV20-1 combines with J gene TRBJ1-1; 7 bases line up with TRBD1. Germline trimming cut 3 bases from V and 5 bases from J; bases unmatched to any gene: 3. This CDR3 contains 12 residues. Germline CDR1 DFQATT, CDR2 SNEGSKA (reference sequence). CDR3 amino acids: CSARTGRTEAFF. CDR3 DNA sequence: TGCAGTGCTAGGACAGGGAGGACTGAAGCTTTCTTT.

Ten or more counts support this clone. The chain recombines TRBV7-2 with TRBJ1-5, with 8 bases aligning to TRBD1. CDR1 SGHTA and CDR2 FQGNSA come from the germline V gene. CDR3 length: 15 amino acids. With 1 base clipped from V and 6 bases from J, the junction kept 5 bases outside the gene matches. The DNA for the CDR3 is TGTGCCAGCAGCTTAGGGACAGGGTACAGTCAGCCCCAGCATTTT. Amino acid sequence: CASSLGTGYSQPQHF.

This clone was detected ten times or more. V is TRBV5-5 and J is TRBJ1-6; D unclear. The CDR3 extends over 14 amino acids. CDR1 and CDR2 (germline): SGHKS, YYEKEE (reference sequence). V shed 4 bases and J shed 7 bases, with 12 bases lying between them. As DNA, the CDR3 is TGTGCCAGCAGCCCTTGGACGGGAAATTCACCCCTCCACTTT. Amino acids: CASSPWTGNSPLHF.

This clone was detected a few times. This rearrangement joins TRBV4-2 to TRBJ1-5; D unresolved. The CDR3 spans 15 residues. The V and J ends lost 1 base and 1 base respectively, with 8 bases between them. Germline V gene sequence: CDR1 LGHNA, CDR2 YNFKEQ. The CDR3 DNA sequence: TGTGCCAGCAGCCAAGGTGTGGGCAGCAATCAGCCCCAGCATTTT. Its protein is CASSQGVGSNQPQHF.

This clone was observed at least ten times. The chain is built from TRBV6-1 and TRBJ1-5; tentative D call: TRBD1 (6 bases). This CDR3 region has 18 residues. CDR1 and CDR2 from the germline V gene are MNHNS and SASEGT. The V end was cut by 3 bases, the J end by 6 bases, with 24 bases between. CDR3 DNA: TGTGCCAGCAGTGACATAGGGGGGGGAATCAGCCGGGGTCAGCCCCAGCATTTT. Translated: CASSDIGGGISRGQPQHF.

The V and J genes are TRBV28 and TRBJ2-7; TRBD2 matches at 7 bases. Trimming removed 4 bases from V and 3 bases from J; junction bases left unmatched: 12. Germline values: CDR1 MDHEN, CDR2 SYDVKM. CDR3 length: 16 residues. CDR3 residues: CASSSRTHGGIYEQYF. In DNA, the CDR3 is TGTGCCAGCAGTTCCAGGACACACGGGGGGATCTACGAGCAGTACTTC.

This clone was counted many times. V is TRBV9 and J is TRBJ2-3, with 10 bases matching TRBD2. Per the germline V gene, CDR1 is SGDLS and CDR2 is YYNGEE. The CDR3 length is 18 residues. V shed 10 bases and J 6 bases; nucleotides not matched to a gene: 23. The CDR3 region is CASSRELAGRGAVDTQYF. CDR3 in DNA: TGTGCCTCCTCTCGGGAACTAGCGGGAAGGGGGGCTGTGGATACGCAGTATTTT.

This clone was counted between two and nine times. V and J are TRBV19 and TRBJ2-2; the match to TRBD1 covers 7 bases. The V gene's germline CDR1 is LNHDA and CDR2 SQIVND (reference sequence). The ends lost 11 bases at V and 0 bases at J; junction bases unmatched: 6. CDR3 length: 14 residues. The CDR3 DNA sequence: TGTGCCTGCTTGGACAGGACGAACACCGGGGAGCTGTTTTTT. Protein sequence: CACLDRTNTGELFF.

This clone turned up a few times. The rearrangement joins TRBV7-6 to TRBJ1-1; possibly TRBD1 for D (5 bases). Germline values: CDR1 SGHVS, CDR2 FNYEAQ. CDR3 length: 13 residues. V lost 6 bases to trimming and J lost 1 base, with 9 bases between them. The CDR3 DNA reads TGTGCCAGCAGTGGGGACGAGAACACTGAAGCTTTCTTT. This codes for CASSGDENTEAFF.

This clone was found many times. This chain joins TRBV10-3 and TRBJ1-4, with 9 bases aligning to TRBD1. Looked up from germline, CDR1 is ENHRY and CDR2 is SYGVKD. The CDR3 consists of 15 residues. V gave up 2 bases and J gave up 5 bases; unmatched junction bases: 3. CDR3 loop: CAISEPGTGNEKLFF. CDR3 DNA sequence: TGTGCCATCAGTGAGCCCGGGACAGGGAATGAAAAACTGTTTTTT.

In its sample, this clone was seen many times. The rearrangement uses TRBV7-9 and TRBJ2-2, with 8 bases matching TRBD2. This CDR3 is 14 amino acids long. The germline V gene encodes CDR1 SEHNR and CDR2 FQNEAQ (reference sequence). V gave up 2 bases and J gave up 6 bases; unmatched junction bases: 2. CDR3 nucleotide sequence: TGTGCCAGCAGCTTAACTAGCGGTCCCGGGGAGCTGTTTTTT. This gives the protein CASSLTSGPGELFF.

This clone was found once. The junction departs from germline at one end; a sequencing error may be responsible. The genes are TRBV5-1 and TRBJ2-2; no firm D call. This CDR3 is 16 amino acids long. Germline CDR1 SGHRS, CDR2 YFSETQ. CDR3 bases: TGCGCCAGCAGCTTACCCCTTGTGGGGAACACCGTGGAGCTGTTTTTT. Residues: CASSLPLVGNTVELFF.

The chain carries TRBV4-2 and TRBJ1-5, with D tentatively TRBD1 (5 bases). CDR1 LGHNA and CDR2 YNFKEQ come from the germline V gene. Trimming pared 5 bases from V and 6 bases from J, leaving 14 bases between. The CDR3 has 14 residues. Here the CDR3 DNA reads TGTGCCAGCAGCTCGGGGGTTTCGGGTCAGCCCCAGCATTTT. Its protein product is CASSSGVSGQPQHF.

This clone was seen more than once but under ten times. The chain links TRBV2 to TRBJ2-7, with 8 nucleotides matching TRBD1. V lost 7 bases and J lost 2; bases outside the gene matches: 7. In germline, CDR1 is SNHLY, CDR2 FYNNEI. The CDR3 contains 14 residues. This chain's CDR3 is CASTPTTGAYEQYF. The CDR3 DNA sequence: TGTGCCAGCACCCCAACGACAGGGGCCTACGAGCAGTACTTC.

This rearrangement joins TRBV11-3 to TRBJ2-5, with 8 nucleotides matching TRBD1. Germline assignment: CDR1 SGHNT and CDR2 YENEEA. V was pared by 5 bases and J by 4 bases, with 6 bases of the junction left unmatched. This CDR3 is built from 14 residues. In nucleotides, the CDR3 is TGTGCCAGCAGCCCAGGGGGCCGAGGAGAGACCCAGTACTTC. This gives the protein CASSPGGRGETQYF.